The present T cell receptor (beta chain) was sequenced within a study of T cell changes during pregnancy in multiple sclerosis. Clones were read by immunoSEQ multiplex PCR, and TCRdb kept only the in-frame ones, dropping some. The sample holds about 39,000 clones, around nine tenths seen once. This CDR3 spans 14 amino acids. The V gene lost 0 bases and the J gene lost 2 bases, with 7 bases spanning the gap. The germline V gene has CDR1 LGHNA and CDR2 YSLEER. The receptor's source is a female donor in good health, enrolled as a control in a pregnancy study. The material sequenced was CD4+ T cells from peripheral blood mononuclear cells, taken in the first trimester of pregnancy. V is TRBV4-3 and J is TRBJ1-2; TRBD1 might be the D (5 bases). The CDR3 sequence: CASSQDPGNYGYTF. CDR3 bases: TGCGCCAGCAGCCAAGATCCAGGGAACTATGGCTACACCTTC.